These 17 T cell receptor beta chains were all obtained from the same sample, sequenced in a study of OX40 agonist ivuxolimab in advanced cancers. Libraries were prepared by immunoSEQ multiplex PCR; TCRdb keeps only in-frame clonotypes and omits some of them. The data contain about 48,000 clones, approximately 85% of them singletons. The source was CD4+ or CD8+ T cells sorted from blood, collected in a trial of the OX40 agonist ivuxolimab. These receptors were obtained from an adult with an advanced solid tumor such as melanoma, head and neck, liver or kidney cancer.

This clone was seen only once. This chain joins TRBV19 and TRBJ1-6; unclear D gene. Germline CDR1 reads LNHDA; CDR2 reads SQIVND (reference sequence). V was cut by 4 bases and J by 0 bases, with 10 bases left in between. The CDR3 is 16 residues long. The CDR3: CASSTTRSSYNSPLHF. The CDR3 nucleotides read TGTGCCAGTAGTACCACGAGGAGCTCCTATAATTCACCCCTCCACTTT. The full variable domain, rest sourced from reference TRBV19 and TRBJ1-6, is DGGITQSPKYLFRKEGQNVTLSCEQNLNHDAMYWYRQDPGQGLRLIYYSQIVNDFQKGDIAEGYSVSREKKESFPLTVTSAQKNPTAFYLCASSTTRSSYNSPLHFGNGTRLTVT.

The CDR3 DNA is TGTGCCAGCAGCCCCGGGGGGGGATACGAGCAGTACTTC. Residues: CASSPGGGYEQYF. The V gene is TRBV9, the J gene TRBJ2-7; 8 bases agree with TRBD2. Per germline, CDR1 SGDLS and CDR2 YYNGEE. With V trimmed by 4 bases and J by 4 bases, 4 bases remained unmatched. The CDR3 spans 13 residues.

The chain joins TRBV5-1 to TRBJ2-5, with 10 nucleotides matching TRBD2. Germline V CDR1 and CDR2: SGHRS, YFSETQ. J gave up 4 bases and V 0 bases, and 3 bases lay outside the gene matches. This CDR3 comprises 15 residues. CDR3 protein: CASSLGAGGGETQYF. The CDR3 DNA is TGCGCCAGCAGCTTGGGAGCGGGAGGGGGAGAGACCCAGTACTTC.

This rearrangement joins TRBV9 to TRBJ1-4; 8 bases agree with TRBD1. Germline assignment: CDR1 SGDLS and CDR2 YYNGEE. The CDR3 totals 16 residues. V lost 1 base, J lost 8 bases, and 10 bases stayed unmatched. CDR3 bases: TGTGCCAGCAGCGTAACGCCAGGGGGCGCGATGGAAAAACTGTTTTTT. The encoded protein is CASSVTPGGAMEKLFF. The entire variable domain, with the rest obtained from reference TRBV9 and TRBJ1-4, is as follows: DSGVTQTPKHLITATGQRVTLRCSPRSGDLSVYWYQQSLDQGLQFLIQYYNGEERAKGNILERFSAQQFPDLHSELNLSSLELGDSALYFCASSVTPGGAMEKLFFGSGTQLSVL.

On this clone itself: A read error may produce the germline difference seen at one junction end. CDR3 protein: CASSPDREDGYTF. DNA for the CDR3: TGTGCCAGCAGCCCAGACAGGGAGGATGGCTACACCTTC. The gene calls are TRBV5-1 and TRBJ1-2; 7 nucleotides match TRBD1. The length of the CDR3 is 13 residues. Germline V gene data show CDR1 as SGHRS and CDR2 as YFSETQ.

As to this clone: The junction and the germline gene differ at one end; a read error may be behind it. V is TRBV7-7 and J is TRBJ2-5; perhaps TRBD1 as D (6 bases). Germline loops: CDR1 SSHAT, CDR2 FNYEAQ (reference sequence). CDR3 length: 13 amino acids. Here the CDR3 DNA reads TGTGCTAGCAGCTCACAGGGTAGAGAGACCCAGTACTTC. It is translated as CASSSQGRETQYF.

J is TRBJ1-2 and V is TRBV7-9; 10 positions agree with TRBD1. The ends lost 5 bases at V and 2 bases at J; junction bases unmatched: 11. The length of the CDR3 is 17 residues. Germline V gives CDR1 SEHNR, CDR2 FQNEAQ (reference sequence). CDR3 sequence reads: CASSPKWGTGANYGYTF. The CDR3 coding sequence is TGTGCCAGCAGCCCGAAATGGGGGACAGGGGCCAACTATGGCTACACCTTC.

This clone was seen more than once but under ten times. The chain carries TRBV2 and TRBJ2-2; D is ambiguous. The CDR3 consists of 13 residues. V dropped 4 bases and J dropped 4 bases, with 7 bases sitting between them. The germline V gene encodes CDR1 SNHLY and CDR2 FYNNEI. This CDR3 is CASSVKVTGELFF. The CDR3 DNA sequence: TGTGCCAGCAGTGTCAAGGTCACCGGGGAGCTGTTTTTT. Full variable domain (remainder filled in from reference TRBV2 and TRBJ2-2): EPEVTQTPSHQVTQMGQEVILRCVPISNHLYFYWYRQILGQKVEFLVSFYNNEISEKSEIFDDQFSVERPDGSNFTLKIRSTKLEDSAMYFCASSVKVTGELFFGEGSRLTVL.

V and J are TRBV4-3 and TRBJ2-3; no firm D call. This CDR3 is built from 15 residues. V lost 0 bases and J 4 bases, leaving 11 bases between the germline ends. CDR1 and CDR2 from the germline V gene are LGHNA and YSLEER. In DNA form, the CDR3 reads TGCGCCAGCAGCCAAGAAGATACATCCCCAGATACGCAGTATTTT. It codes for CASSQEDTSPDTQYF.

The chain couples TRBV10-3 to TRBJ1-5; D ambiguous. With 4 bases removed from V and 5 bases from J, the gap between germline ends came to 12 bases. Per the germline V gene, CDR1 is ENHRY and CDR2 is SYGVKD. The CDR3 is 14 residues long. The CDR3 coding sequence is TGTGCCATCAGTGGAAACAGAAACGATCAGCCCCAGCATTTT. This sequence encodes CAISGNRNDQPQHF.

V and J are TRBV21-1 and TRBJ1-6; the tabulated D call, TRBD1, remains unverified against the DNA. TRBV21-1 represents a pseudogene. This CDR3 is built from 12 residues. CDR3: CATGQATSPLHF. CDR3 DNA sequence: TGTGCCACGGGACAGGCCACTTCACCCCTCCACTTT.

This clone occurred a few times. The chain couples TRBV7-9 to TRBJ2-7, with D perhaps matching TRBD2 (5 bases). Trimming removed 5 bases at V and 3 bases at J, with 8 bases between. There are 12 residues in the CDR3. Germline CDR1 reads SEHNR; CDR2 reads FQNEAQ (reference sequence). The CDR3 DNA sequence: TGTGCCAGCAGCATCAGCGGCTACGAGCAGTACTTC. Encoded protein: CASSISGYEQYF.

The chain joins TRBV4-3 to TRBJ1-1; TRBD1 might be the D (5 bases). Germline loops: CDR1 LGHNA, CDR2 YSLEER. Trimming removed 1 base at V and 5 bases at J, with 11 bases between. CDR3 size: 14 residues. The CDR3 protein is CASSQALGGTEAFF. The CDR3 nucleotides are TGCGCCAGCAGCCAAGCCCTTGGGGGTACTGAAGCTTTCTTT.

This chain links TRBV27 with TRBJ2-7, with 7 nucleotides matching TRBD1. The CDR3 is 14 amino acids. The germline V gene has CDR1 MNHEY and CDR2 SMNVEV (reference sequence). The junction had 13 bases not matched to a gene; V was cut back by 7 bases and J by 7 bases. The chain's CDR3 is CASKRTDRSWEQYF. In DNA form, the CDR3 reads TGTGCCAGCAAACGAACGGACAGGTCTTGGGAGCAGTACTTC.

The chain is built from TRBV6-6 and TRBJ1-4; tentative D call: TRBD1 (6 bases). Germline CDR1 is MNHNY and CDR2 is SVGAGI (reference sequence). Trimming left V 8 bases short and J 7 bases short, with 11 bases between. This CDR3 has 12 residues. Written as DNA, the CDR3 is TGTGCCAGCTGCAGGGGACGTGAAAAACTGTTTTTT. Translation gives CASCRGREKLFF.

This clone was seen once. The rearrangement links TRBV12-5 to TRBJ2-7; D possibly matches TRBD1 or TRBD2 (5 bases each). The CDR3 runs 18 residues. The germline V gene has CDR1 LGHNT and CDR2 FRNRAP. V lost 6 bases and J lost 3, with 27 bases in between. CDR3 nucleotide sequence: TGTGCTAGTGGCGTACCACAGCCTGGGGGAATATCATTCTACGAGCAGTACTTC. Residues: CASGVPQPGGISFYEQYF.

This clone was seen a few times. This chain connects TRBV5-1 to TRBJ2-2; no clear D gene. The CDR3 covers 13 residues. Germline loops: CDR1 SGHRS, CDR2 YFSETQ. The V gene lost 9 bases and the J gene lost 1 base, with 10 bases spanning the gap. The CDR3 sequence is CATRTGNTGELFF. Here the CDR3 DNA reads TGCGCCACCAGGACGGGGAACACCGGGGAGCTGTTTTTT.